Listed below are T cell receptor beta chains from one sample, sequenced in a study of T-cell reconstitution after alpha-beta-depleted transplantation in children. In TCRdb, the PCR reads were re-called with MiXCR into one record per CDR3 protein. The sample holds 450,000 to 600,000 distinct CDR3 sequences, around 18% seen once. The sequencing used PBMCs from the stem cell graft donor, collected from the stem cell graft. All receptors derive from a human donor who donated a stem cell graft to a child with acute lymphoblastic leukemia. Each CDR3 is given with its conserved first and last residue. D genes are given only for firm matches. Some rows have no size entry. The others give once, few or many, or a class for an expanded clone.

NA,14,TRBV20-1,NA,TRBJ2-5,TGCAGTGCTAGGCCGACAGGAGCAGGGGAGACCCAGTACTTC,CSARPTGAGETQYF
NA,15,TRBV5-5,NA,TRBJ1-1,TGTGCCAGCAGCCCAGGCCCCGGACAGAACACTGAAGCTTTCTTT,CASSPGPGQNTEAFF
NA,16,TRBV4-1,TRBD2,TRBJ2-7,TGCGCCAGCAGCCAAGAGTCGGGACTAGCGGTCTACGAGCAGTACTTC,CASSQESGLAVYEQYF
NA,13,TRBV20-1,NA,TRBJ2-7,TGCAGTGCTCGAAACCCGGAGACCTACGAGCAGTACTTC,CSARNPETYEQYF
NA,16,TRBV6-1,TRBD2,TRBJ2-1,TGTGCCAGCACGAGGCTAGCGGGAGCCCTTTACAATGAGCAGTTCTTC,CASTRLAGALYNEQFF
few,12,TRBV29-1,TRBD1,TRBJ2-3,TGCAGCGGGACAGGGAACGCAGATACGCAGTATTTT,CSGTGNADTQYF
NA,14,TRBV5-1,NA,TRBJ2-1,TGCGCCAGCAGCTTGGGGGGCAACGCTAATGAGCAGTTCTTC,CASSLGGNANEQFF
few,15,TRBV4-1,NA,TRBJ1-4,TGCGCCAGCAGCCAGACCCCGGGGGTGGGTGAAAAACTGTTTTTT,CASSQTPGVGEKLFF
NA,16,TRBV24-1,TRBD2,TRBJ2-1,TGTGCCACCAGTGATTTATCTAGCGGATTATACAATGAGCAGTTCTTC,CATSDLSSGLYNEQFF
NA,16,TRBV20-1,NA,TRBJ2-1,TGCAGTGCTAGTGAGGGATACCACACCCCCGTAAATGAGCAGTTCTTC,CSASEGYHTPVNEQFF
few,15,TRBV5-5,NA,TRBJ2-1,TGTGCCAGCAGCTTAATCGGGGGATCCTACAATGAGCAGTTCTTC,CASSLIGGSYNEQFF
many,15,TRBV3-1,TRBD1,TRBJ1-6,TGTGCCAGCAGCCTCGGGACAGGGGTACGATCACCCCTCCACTTT,CASSLGTGVRSPLHF
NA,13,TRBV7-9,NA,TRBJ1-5,TGTGCCAGCAGCAATCAGGGGAATCAGCCCCAGCATTTT,CASSNQGNQPQHF
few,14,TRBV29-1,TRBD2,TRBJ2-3,TGCAGCGTCCTGGGGACTAGCGGGATCGATACGCAGTATTTT,CSVLGTSGIDTQYF
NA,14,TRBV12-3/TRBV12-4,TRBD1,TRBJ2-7,TGTGCCAGCAGTATAGAGCAGGGGGCCCACGAGCAGTACTTC,CASSIEQGAHEQYF
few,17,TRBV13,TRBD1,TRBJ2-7,TGTGCCAGCAGCTCCCCACCCAGGGGGCGCCTGGGATACGAGCAGTACTTC,CASSSPPRGRLGYEQYF
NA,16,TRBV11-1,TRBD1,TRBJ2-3,TGTGCCAGCAGCTTAGTATTCGGGACAGTCCAAGATACGCAGTATTTT,CASSLVFGTVQDTQYF
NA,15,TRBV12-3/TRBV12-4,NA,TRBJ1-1,TGTGCCAGCAGTTTAGTGTTCGGGCCCAACACTGAAGCTTTCTTT,CASSLVFGPNTEAFF
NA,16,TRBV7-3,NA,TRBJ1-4,TGTGCCAGCAGCCCCCGGGACCCCGCAACTAATGAAAAACTGTTTTTT,CASSPRDPATNEKLFF
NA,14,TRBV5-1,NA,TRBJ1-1,TGCGCCAGCAGCACGGTGCAGGGTGGTACTGAAGCTTTCTTT,CASSTVQGGTEAFF
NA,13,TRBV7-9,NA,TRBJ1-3,TGTGCCAGCAGCTTAGTGAGAGGAAACACCATATATTTT,CASSLVRGNTIYF
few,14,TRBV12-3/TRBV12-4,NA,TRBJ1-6,TGTGCCAGCAGTTTATCCGGCTTCAATTCACCCCTCCACTTT,CASSLSGFNSPLHF
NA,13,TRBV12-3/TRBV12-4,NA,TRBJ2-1,TGTGCCAGCAGTAGACTAACCCATAATGAGCAGTTCTTC,CASSRLTHNEQFF
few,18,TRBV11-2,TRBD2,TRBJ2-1,TGTGCCAGCAGCTTATGGGGGGCGGGGACTAGGCTAATCAATGAGCAGTTCTTC,CASSLWGAGTRLINEQFF
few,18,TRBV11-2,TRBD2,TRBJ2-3,TGTGCCAGCAGCTTAGTAGGGGGACTAGCGGGAGCAGAAGATACGCAGTATTTT,CASSLVGGLAGAEDTQYF
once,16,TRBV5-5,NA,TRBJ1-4,TGTGCCAGCAGCCCCCAAGTAGGGGGTTTTAATGAAAAACTGTTTTTT,CASSPQVGGFNEKLFF
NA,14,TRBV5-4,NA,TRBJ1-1,TGTGCCAGCCTTGCGGGGGGCCCGGGGACTGAAGCTTTCTTT,CASLAGGPGTEAFF
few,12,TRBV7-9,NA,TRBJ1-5,TGTGCCAGCAGCACTAGCAATCAGCCCCAGCATTTT,CASSTSNQPQHF
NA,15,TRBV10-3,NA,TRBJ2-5,TGTGCCATCAGTGGGAAGGGCAGGCCTCAAGAGACCCAGTACTTC,CAISGKGRPQETQYF
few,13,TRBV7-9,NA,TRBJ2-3,TGTGCCAGCAGCTCGTCTCCCACAGATACGCAGTATTTT,CASSSSPTDTQYF
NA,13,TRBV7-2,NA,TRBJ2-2,TGTGCCAGCAGCTTACTCCTGGGCGGGGAGCTGTTTTTT,CASSLLLGGELFF
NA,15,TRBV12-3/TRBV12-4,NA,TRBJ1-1,TGTGCCAGCAGTTTGGCACAGGACCTGAACACTGAAGCTTTCTTT,CASSLAQDLNTEAFF
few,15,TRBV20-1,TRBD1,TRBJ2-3,TGCAGTGCCCATACCAGGAGACAGGGCGGTGATACGCAGTATTTT,CSAHTRRQGGDTQYF
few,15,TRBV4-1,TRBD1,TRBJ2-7,TGCGCCAGCAGCCAGGGTACAGGGGTTCGGTACGAGCAGTACTTC,CASSQGTGVRYEQYF
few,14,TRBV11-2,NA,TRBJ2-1,TGTGCCAGCAGCCCGATGGACGTACTCAATGAGCAGTTCTTC,CASSPMDVLNEQFF
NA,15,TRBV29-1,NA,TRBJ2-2,TGCAGCGTTATTATGGGAAACGCGAACACCGGGGAGCTGTTTTTT,CSVIMGNANTGELFF
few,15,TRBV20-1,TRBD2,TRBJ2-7,TGCAGTGCTAGAGATTTTACTAGCGGGAAACCCGAGCAGTACTTC,CSARDFTSGKPEQYF
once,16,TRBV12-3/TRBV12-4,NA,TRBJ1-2,TGTGCCAGCAGTCCGGGGCCCGGCCTGGGGTTCGGTGGCTACACCTTC,CASSPGPGLGFGGYTF
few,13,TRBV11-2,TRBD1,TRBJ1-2,TGTGCCAGCAGCATCGGGACAGGGAATGGCTACACCTTC,CASSIGTGNGYTF
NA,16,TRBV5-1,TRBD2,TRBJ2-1,TGCGCCAGCAGCTTGCCCGGACTAGCGGCTAACAATGAGCAGTTCTTC,CASSLPGLAANNEQFF
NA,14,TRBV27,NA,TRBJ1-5,TGTGCCAGCAGTTTTTCAGGGTACGGTCAGCCCCAGCATTTT,CASSFSGYGQPQHF
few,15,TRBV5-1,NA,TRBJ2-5,TGCGCCAGCAGCCCACGGACAGCCCTCGGGGAGACCCAGTACTTC,CASSPRTALGETQYF
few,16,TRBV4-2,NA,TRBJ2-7,TGTGCCAGCAGCCGAGAGTTAACAGTGAACTCCTACGAGCAGTACTTC,CASSRELTVNSYEQYF
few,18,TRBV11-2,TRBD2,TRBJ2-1,TGTGCCAGCAGCTACCCCTCCAGGGCGGGAGGGACCTACAATGAGCAGTTCTTC,CASSYPSRAGGTYNEQFF
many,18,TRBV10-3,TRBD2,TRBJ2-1,TGTGCCATCAGTGACCCCGAAGGACTAGCGGGAGAATACAATGAGCAGTTCTTC,CAISDPEGLAGEYNEQFF
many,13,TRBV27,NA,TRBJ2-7,TGCGCCAGCAGCTTACAGGGTTCTTACGAGCAGTACTTC,CASSLQGSYEQYF
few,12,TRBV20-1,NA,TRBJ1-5,TGCAGTGCAGAGGGGGGCAGTCAGCCCCAGCATTTT,CSAEGGSQPQHF
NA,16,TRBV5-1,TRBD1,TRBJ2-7,TGCGCCAGCAGCGAGGGACAGGGCCGGTACTCCTACGAGCAGTACTTC,CASSEGQGRYSYEQYF
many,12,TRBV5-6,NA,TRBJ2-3,TGTGCCAGCAGCCGACTCACAGATACGCAGTATTTT,CASSRLTDTQYF
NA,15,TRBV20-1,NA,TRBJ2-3,TGCAGTGCTAGCCCCCGGATAATGAGCACAGATACGCAGTATTTT,CSASPRIMSTDTQYF
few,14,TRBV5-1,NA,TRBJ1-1,TGCGCCAGCAGCGTTTCAGGGTTGAACACTGAAGCTTTCTTT,CASSVSGLNTEAFF
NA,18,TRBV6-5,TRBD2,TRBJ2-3,TGTGCCAGCAGTTACCCAGCCGGGACTAGCGGGCGAGGAGATACGCAGTATTTT,CASSYPAGTSGRGDTQYF
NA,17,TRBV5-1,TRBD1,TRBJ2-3,TGCGCCAGCAGCTTCCCTCTACAGGGGGCACCTCTCGATACGCAGTATTTT,CASSFPLQGAPLDTQYF
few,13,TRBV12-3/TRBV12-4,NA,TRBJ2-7,TGTGCCAGCAGTCTAACAGGGTGGGACGAGCAGTACTTC,CASSLTGWDEQYF
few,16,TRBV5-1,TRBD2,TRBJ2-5,TGCGCCAGCAGCGAAGGACTAGCGGGATACTGGGAGACCCAGTACTTC,CASSEGLAGYWETQYF
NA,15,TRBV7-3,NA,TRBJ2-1,TGTGCCAGCAGCTTATCGTACGTTGAGGGGAATGAGCAGTTCTTC,CASSLSYVEGNEQFF
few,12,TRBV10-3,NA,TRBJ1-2,TGTGCCATCAGTGACAGAAACTATGGCTACACCTTC,CAISDRNYGYTF
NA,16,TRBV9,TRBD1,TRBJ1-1,TGTGCCAGCAGCGTTGCTAGGGGACAGGAGAACACTGAAGCTTTCTTT,CASSVARGQENTEAFF
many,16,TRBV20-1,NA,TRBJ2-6,TGCAGTGCTAGAGATTGGAAGGGGCGCGGGGCCAACGTCCTGACTTTC,CSARDWKGRGANVLTF